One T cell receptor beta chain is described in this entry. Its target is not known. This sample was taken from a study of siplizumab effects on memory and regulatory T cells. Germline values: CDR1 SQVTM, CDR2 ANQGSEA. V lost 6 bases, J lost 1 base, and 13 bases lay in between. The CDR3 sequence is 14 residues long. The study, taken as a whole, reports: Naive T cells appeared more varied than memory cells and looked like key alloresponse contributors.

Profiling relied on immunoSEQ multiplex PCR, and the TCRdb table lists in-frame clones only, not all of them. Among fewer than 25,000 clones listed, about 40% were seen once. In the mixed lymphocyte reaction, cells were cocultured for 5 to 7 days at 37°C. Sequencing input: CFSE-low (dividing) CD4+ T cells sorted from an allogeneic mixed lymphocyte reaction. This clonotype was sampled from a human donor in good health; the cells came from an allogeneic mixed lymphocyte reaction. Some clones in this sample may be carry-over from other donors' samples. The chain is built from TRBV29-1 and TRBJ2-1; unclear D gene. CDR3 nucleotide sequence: TGCAGCGTCCGAGCTAGACCTTCCTACAATGAGCAGTTCTTC. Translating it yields CSVRARPSYNEQFF.